This entry features one TCR beta chain sequence. Its antigen is unknown. From RNA transcripts, TCR beta CDR3 regions were amplified. The HTBI set primed first-round TCR CDR3 RT-PCR. TCRdb recomputed calls from the multiplex PCR reads with MiXCR, one row per CDR3 protein. The data show hundreds of thousands of distinct CDR3 sequences, 22% seen once. Ophthalmopathy patients had Clinical Activity Score at least 3, NOSPECS grade at least 4, duration under 3 months. Diagnostic assessment was based on clinical symptoms, serum thyroxine and TRAb, thyroid ultrasound and orbital computed tomography. The V end lost 7 bases, the J end lost 2 bases, and 10 bases lay between the germline ends. This CDR3 has 13 residues. Germline CDR1 is KGHDR and CDR2 is SFDVKD. This entry comes from a study of T cells in Graves' hyperthyroidism and ophthalmopathy. General study results and limits: Most clonotypes expanded in thyroid above 0.001 were likewise present in blood.

The chain has TRBV24-1 and TRBJ1-1; the D is unclear. The sequencing sample was made of blood. This TCR was sampled from a man aged 30-40 years with Graves' ophthalmopathy. The CDR3 reads CATSARLNTEAFF. The CDR3 DNA follows: TGTGCCACCAGCGCTAGACTAAACACTGAAGCTTTCTTT.